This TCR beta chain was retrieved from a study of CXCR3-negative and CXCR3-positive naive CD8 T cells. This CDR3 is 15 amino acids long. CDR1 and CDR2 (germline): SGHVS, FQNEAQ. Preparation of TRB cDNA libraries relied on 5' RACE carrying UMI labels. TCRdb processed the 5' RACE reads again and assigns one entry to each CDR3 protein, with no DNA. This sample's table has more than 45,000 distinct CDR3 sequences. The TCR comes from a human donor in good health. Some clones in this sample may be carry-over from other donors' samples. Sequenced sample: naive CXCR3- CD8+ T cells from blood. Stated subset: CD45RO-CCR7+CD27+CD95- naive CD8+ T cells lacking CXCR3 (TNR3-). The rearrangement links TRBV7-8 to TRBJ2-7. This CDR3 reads CASSLVSGRAYEQYF.